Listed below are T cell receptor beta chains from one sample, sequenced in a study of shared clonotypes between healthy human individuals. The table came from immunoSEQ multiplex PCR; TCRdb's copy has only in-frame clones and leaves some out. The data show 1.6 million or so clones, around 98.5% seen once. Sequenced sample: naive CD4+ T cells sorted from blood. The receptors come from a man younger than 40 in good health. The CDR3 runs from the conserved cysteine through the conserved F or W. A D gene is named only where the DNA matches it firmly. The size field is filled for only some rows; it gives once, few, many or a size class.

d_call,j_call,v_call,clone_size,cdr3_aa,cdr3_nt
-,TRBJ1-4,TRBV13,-,CASSFRLRGTNEKLFF,TGTGCCAGCAGCTTCCGCCTCAGGGGCACTAATGAAAAACTGTTTTTT
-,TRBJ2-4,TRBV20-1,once,CSPSGKYF,TGCAGTCCATCCGGCAAGTACTTC
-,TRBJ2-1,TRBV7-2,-,CASSPPPSYNEQFF,TGTGCCAGCAGCCCTCCCCCTAGTTACAATGAGCAGTTCTTC
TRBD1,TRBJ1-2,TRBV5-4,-,CASSLFKGNDRDHYGYTF,TGTGCCAGCAGCTTGTTCAAAGGTAACGACAGGGATCACTATGGCTACACCTTC
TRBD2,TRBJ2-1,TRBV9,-,CASSPRAGGPYNEQFF,TGTGCCAGCAGCCCCCGAGCGGGAGGGCCGTACAATGAGCAGTTCTTC
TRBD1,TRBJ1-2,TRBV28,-,CASSFVSGGGDGYTF,TGTGCCAGCAGTTTTGTGTCAGGGGGAGGAGATGGCTACACCTTC
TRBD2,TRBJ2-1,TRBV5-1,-,CASSPGLAGESSYNEQFF,TGCGCCAGCAGCCCGGGACTAGCGGGAGAAAGCTCCTACAATGAGCAGTTCTTC
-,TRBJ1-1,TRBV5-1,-,CASSLATGRTFTEAFF,TGCGCCAGCAGCTTGGCCACGGGGAGGACGTTCACTGAAGCTTTCTTT
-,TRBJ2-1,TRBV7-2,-,CASSLGYNEQFF,TGTGCCAGCAGCTTAGGATACAATGAGCAGTTCTTC
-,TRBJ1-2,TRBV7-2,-,CASSRDSYGYTF,TGTGCCAGCAGCAGAGACAGCTATGGCTACACCTTC
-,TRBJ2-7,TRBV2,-,CATHSSTGDYEQYF,TGTGCCACCCACTCCAGTACAGGTGATTACGAGCAGTACTTC
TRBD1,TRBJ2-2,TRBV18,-,CASSPPRTGSGTGELFF,TGTGCCAGCTCACCACCCAGGACAGGGAGTGGGACCGGGGAGCTGTTTTTT
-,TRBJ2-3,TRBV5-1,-,CASSSQFGSTDTQYF,TGCGCCAGCAGCTCCCAGTTTGGAAGCACAGATACGCAGTATTTT
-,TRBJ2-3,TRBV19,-,CASSIVRGIGTDTQYF,TGTGCCAGTAGTATAGTGAGGGGGATTGGCACAGATACGCAGTATTTT
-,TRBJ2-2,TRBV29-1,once,CSVDGRATGELFF,TGCAGCGTCGATGGAAGGGCCACCGGGGAGCTGTTTTTT
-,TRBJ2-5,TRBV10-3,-,CAISGVRGSQETQYF,TGTGCCATCAGTGGTGTCAGGGGTAGTCAAGAGACCCAGTACTTC
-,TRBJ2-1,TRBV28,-,CASSLVVAEQFF,TGTGCCAGCAGTTTGGTGGTAGCGGAGCAGTTCTTC
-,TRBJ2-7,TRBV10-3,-,CAIRGTDRSYEQYF,TGTGCCATCAGAGGGACTGACCGTTCCTACGAGCAGTACTTC
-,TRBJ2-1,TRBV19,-,CASHQSESSYNEQFF,TGTGCCTCACACCAAAGCGAGAGCTCCTACAATGAGCAGTTCTTC
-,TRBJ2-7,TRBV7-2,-,CASSLAQGSAYEQYF,TGTGCCAGCAGCTTAGCGCAGGGGTCGGCCTACGAGCAGTACTTC
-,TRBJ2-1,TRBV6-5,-,CASSPGGTSYNEQFF,TGTGCCAGCAGCCCCGGCGGCACCTCCTACAATGAGCAGTTCTTC
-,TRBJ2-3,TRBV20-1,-,CSAIQADTQYF,TGCAGTGCTATCCAGGCAGATACGCAGTATTTT
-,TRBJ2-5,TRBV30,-,CAWSVLNGRGETQYF,TGTGCCTGGAGTGTACTAAACGGGCGAGGGGAGACCCAGTACTTC
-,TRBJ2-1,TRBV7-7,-,CASSLRFGADNEQFF,TGTGCTAGCAGCTTACGATTCGGGGCGGACAATGAGCAGTTCTTC
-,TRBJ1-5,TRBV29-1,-,CSVLSSNQPQHF,TGCAGCGTTCTGAGCAGCAATCAGCCCCAGCATTTT
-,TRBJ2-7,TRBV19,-,CASSIPGGSYEQYF,TGTGCCAGTAGTATCCCAGGTGGTTCCTACGAGCAGTACTTC
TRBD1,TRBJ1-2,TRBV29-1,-,CSVASGQGFGYTF,TGCAGCGTAGCCTCGGGACAGGGGTTTGGCTACACCTTC
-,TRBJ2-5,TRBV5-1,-,CASSLGGEVTQYF,TGCGCCAGCAGCTTGGGAGGAGAGGTTACCCAGTACTTC
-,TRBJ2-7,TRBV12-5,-,CASGERPVGPYEQYF,TGTGCTAGTGGGGAACGGCCTGTGGGACCTTACGAGCAGTACTTC
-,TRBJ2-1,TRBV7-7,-,CASSLGLGNEQFF,TGTGCCAGCAGCTTAGGGCTTGGGAATGAGCAGTTCTTC
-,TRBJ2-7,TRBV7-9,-,CATSRGDYEQYF,TGTGCCACCAGCAGGGGGGACTACGAGCAGTACTTC
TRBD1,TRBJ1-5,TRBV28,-,CASSGIMTGGNQPQHF,TGTGCCAGCAGTGGGATCATGACAGGGGGCAATCAGCCCCAGCATTTT
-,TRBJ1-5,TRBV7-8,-,CASSTGAGYQPQHF,TGTGCCAGCAGTACGGGGGCGGGATATCAGCCCCAGCATTTT
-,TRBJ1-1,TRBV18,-,CASLLGGKDTEAFF,TGTGCCAGCCTTCTGGGGGGTAAGGACACTGAAGCTTTCTTT
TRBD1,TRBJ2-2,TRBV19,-,CASRGQGQFTGELFF,TGTGCCAGTAGGGGACAGGGGCAGTTCACCGGGGAGCTGTTTTTT
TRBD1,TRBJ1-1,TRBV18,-,CASSRDRANTEAFF,TGTGCCAGCTCCCGGGACAGGGCAAACACTGAAGCTTTCTTT
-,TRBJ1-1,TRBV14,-,CASSHLGRNTEAFF,TGTGCCAGCAGCCACCTCGGGAGGAACACTGAAGCTTTCTTT
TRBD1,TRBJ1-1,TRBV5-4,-,CASSTGTGTEAFF,TGTGCCAGCAGCACGGGGACAGGGACTGAAGCTTTCTTT
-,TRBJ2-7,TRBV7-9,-,CASSIGPFEEQYF,TGTGCCAGCAGCATTGGGCCTTTCGAAGAGCAGTACTTC
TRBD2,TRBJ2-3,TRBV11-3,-,CASSLVVAGGEGTQYF,TGTGCCAGCAGCCTCGTGGTGGCGGGAGGGGAGGGTACGCAGTATTTT
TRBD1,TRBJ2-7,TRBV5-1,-,CASSPQTGMSEQYF,TGCGCCAGCAGCCCCCAGACAGGGATGAGCGAGCAGTACTTC
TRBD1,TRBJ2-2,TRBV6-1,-,CASTRTGGIAGELFF,TGTGCCAGCACCCGGACAGGGGGCATCGCCGGGGAGCTGTTTTTT
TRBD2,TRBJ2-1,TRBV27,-,CASSLAGGLNEQFF,TGTGCCAGCAGTTTAGCGGGAGGGCTAAATGAGCAGTTCTTC
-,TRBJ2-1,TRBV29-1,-,CSVVKRDPILRNNEQFF,TGCAGCGTTGTGAAGCGAGACCCCATTCTTAGGAACAATGAGCAGTTCTTC
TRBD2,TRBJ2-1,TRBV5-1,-,CASRPTSGGSYNEQFF,TGCGCCAGCAGACCAACTAGCGGGGGTTCCTACAATGAGCAGTTCTTC
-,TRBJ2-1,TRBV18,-,CASSQDRLYNEQFF,TGTGCCAGCTCACAAGACAGGTTGTACAATGAGCAGTTCTTC
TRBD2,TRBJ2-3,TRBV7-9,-,CASSSTSGRTDTQYF,TGTGCCAGCAGCTCGACTAGCGGGCGGACAGATACGCAGTATTTT
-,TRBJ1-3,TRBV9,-,CASAIGTSGNTIYF,TGTGCCAGCGCCATCGGGACATCTGGAAACACCATATATTTT
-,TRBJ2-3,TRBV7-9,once,CASSSLNPPDTQYF,TGTGCCAGCAGCTCCCTTAACCCCCCAGATACGCAGTATTTT
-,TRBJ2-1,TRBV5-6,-,CASSLVGQGSGNEQFF,TGTGCCAGCAGCTTGGTGGGGCAGGGGAGTGGGAATGAGCAGTTCTTC
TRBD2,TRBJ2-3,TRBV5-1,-,CASSWGTSGSTDTQYF,TGCGCCAGCAGCTGGGGGACTAGCGGGAGTACAGATACGCAGTATTTT
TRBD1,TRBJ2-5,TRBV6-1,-,CASSEAGQGYETQYF,TGTGCCAGCAGTGAAGCCGGACAGGGGTACGAGACCCAGTACTTC
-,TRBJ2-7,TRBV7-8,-,CASSLELALHLKQYF,TGTGCCAGCAGCTTAGAGCTAGCGCTCCACCTCAAGCAGTACTTC
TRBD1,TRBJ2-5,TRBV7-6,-,CASSLGQGKTQYF,TGTGCCAGCAGCTTGGGACAGGGGAAGACCCAGTACTTC
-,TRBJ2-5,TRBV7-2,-,CASSGGPPETQYF,TGTGCCAGCAGCGGCGGGCCCCCGGAGACCCAGTACTTC